The present entry profiles one T cell receptor beta chain with its context. In germline, CDR1 is MNHEY, CDR2 SVGAGI. This CDR3 has 15 residues. Germline trimming cut 6 bases from V and 6 bases from J; bases unmatched to any gene: 7. Produced via immunoSEQ multiplex PCR; TCRdb's table is partial and in-frame only. Altogether around 140,000 clones are present, about 95% being singletons, with the ten largest covering 1.5% to 2%. The source of the sample is a study of cytomegalovirus exposure and HLA in healthy donors. The clonotype originates from a young man in good health and CMV-seropositive. The chain joins TRBV6-5 to TRBJ1-6; TRBD1 aligns across 8 bases. The sequenced material came from PBMCs. CDR3 coding DNA: TGTGCCAGCAGACCATTGGACAGGGCTAATTCACCCCTCCACTTT. Translated: CASRPLDRANSPLHF.